A selection of T cell receptor beta chains follows, all from one sample in a study of CD8+ T cells in alopecia areata. Assay: immunoSEQ multiplex PCR; the TCRdb copy retains only in-frame clones and omits some. The table lists over 14,000 clones, 58% of them singletons. The material sequenced was CD4+ Tregs sorted from blood. The source of these receptors is a human donor with alopecia areata. CDR3s include the opening cysteine and the closing phenylalanine or tryptophan. A D gene is named only where the DNA matches it firmly. Where a row states a size, it is once, few, many or the class of an expanded clone; other rows omit it.

TRBV9,TRBJ2-3,.,few,CASSVVGGGTDTQYF,TGTGCCAGCAGCGTAGTCGGGGGCGGAACAGATACGCAGTATTTT
TRBV5-1,TRBJ2-5,.,.,CASSLEGKTQYF,TGCGCCAGCAGCTTGGAGGGGAAGACCCAGTACTTC
TRBV6-5,TRBJ2-2,.,.,CASSYSRHGTGELFF,TGTGCCAGCAGTTACTCCCGACACGGGACCGGGGAGCTGTTTTTT
TRBV13,TRBJ1-3,.,few,CASSSYSAGNTIYF,TGTGCCAGCAGCTCGTATTCTGCTGGAAACACCATATATTTT
TRBV5-1,TRBJ2-7,.,few,CASSARTLGVYEQYF,TGCGCCAGCAGCGCCCGGACCCTAGGGGTCTACGAGCAGTACTTC
TRBV25-1,TRBJ2-7,TRBD2,.,CASSESGTSSYEQYF,TGTGCCAGCAGTGAATCTGGGACTAGCAGCTACGAGCAGTACTTC
TRBV11-2,TRBJ2-5,.,.,CASSPRAGNAETQYF,TGTGCCAGCAGCCCCAGGGCGGGTAATGCGGAGACCCAGTACTTC
TRBV7-3,TRBJ2-2,.,.,CASSLILDTGELFF,TGTGCCAGCAGCTTAATCCTGGACACCGGGGAGCTGTTTTTT
TRBV5-6,TRBJ1-5,.,.,CASSFLGLRGLGQPQHF,TGTGCCAGCAGCTTTTTGGGGTTAAGGGGATTGGGGCAGCCCCAGCATTTT
TRBV11-2,TRBJ2-7,TRBD2,.,CASSSLSSGRASYEQYF,TGTGCCAGCAGCTCACTCTCTAGCGGGAGGGCCTCCTACGAGCAGTACTTC
TRBV6-5,TRBJ2-3,.,once,CASSFGGRTDTQYF,TGTGCCAGCAGTTTTGGGGGGCGCACAGATACGCAGTATTTT
TRBV2,TRBJ1-2,.,.,CASSEKTLQGRDGYTF,TGTGCCAGCAGTGAGAAGACCTTACAGGGAAGGGATGGCTACACCTTC
TRBV27,TRBJ2-5,.,few,CASSFSRQGWEKTQYF,TGTGCCAGCAGTTTTTCACGTCAGGGGTGGGAAAAGACCCAGTACTTC
TRBV19,TRBJ2-4,TRBD2,medium-sized,CASSIGLAGTIAKNIQYF,TGTGCCAGTAGTATAGGCCTAGCGGGAACGATAGCCAAAAACATTCAGTACTTC
TRBV10-2,TRBJ1-2,.,.,CASSESGRYGYTF,TGCGCCAGCAGTGAATCAGGGCGTTATGGCTACACCTTC
TRBV19,TRBJ1-5,.,.,CASSIPRGVSAQPQHF,TGTGCCAGTAGTATACCCCGCGGGGTTAGTGCTCAGCCCCAGCATTTT
TRBV7-8,TRBJ2-1,.,.,CASSLDRGTYNEQFF,TGTGCCAGCAGCTTAGATCGCGGGACCTACAATGAGCAGTTCTTC
TRBV5-4,TRBJ2-2,.,.,CASSLEVPGELFF,TGTGCCAGCAGCTTGGAGGTTCCCGGGGAGCTGTTTTTT
TRBV27,TRBJ2-7,.,.,CASSEYGQSYEQYF,TGTGCCAGCAGTGAGTATGGCCAGAGCTACGAGCAGTACTTC
TRBV5-4,TRBJ2-5,TRBD2,few,CASSLGTSGETQYF,TGTGCCAGCAGCTTGGGGACTAGCGGAGAGACCCAGTACTTC
TRBV29-1,TRBJ2-3,TRBD2,few,CAAAGATDTQYF,TGCGCCGCGGCGGGAGCGACAGATACGCAGTATTTT
TRBV6-6,TRBJ2-7,.,.,CASTDPGHTYEQYF,TGTGCCAGCACCGACCCGGGACATACCTACGAGCAGTACTTC
TRBV7-2,TRBJ1-5,.,large,CASSSSGGSQPQHF,TGTGCCAGCAGCTCCAGTGGGGGGTCTCAGCCCCAGCATTTT
TRBV28,TRBJ2-1,TRBD2,.,CASSLTAGGRNEQFF,TGTGCCAGCAGTTTAACAGCGGGAGGCAGAAATGAGCAGTTCTTC
TRBV5-1,TRBJ2-6,.,few,CASSWTASGANVLTF,TGCGCCAGCAGCTGGACAGCCTCTGGGGCCAACGTCCTGACTTTC
TRBV28,TRBJ2-5,TRBD2,few,CASSLEQPWGGETQYF,TGTGCCAGCAGTTTGGAACAGCCGTGGGGAGGGGAGACCCAGTACTTC